Given below is one T cell receptor beta chain in context. Its target antigen remains unknown. No much larger clone is present one base from it, and per-base qualities are unavailable. The data originate from a study of cytomegalovirus exposure and HLA in healthy donors (dated by TCRdb to about 2017). Study-wide context: An earlier analysis of roughly 500 of the donors reported 276 Gb of sequence data and 117 million unique TCR beta sequences obtained from roughly 170 million T cells. The study aimed to test whether cataloging public T cell receptors could reveal signatures of past pathogen exposure. Typing coverage varied by locus: roughly 620-630 donors for A, B, C, DRB1 and DQB1; around 560 for DQA1; about 600 for DPA1; approximately 450 for DPB1. To predict cytomegalovirus infection status, the study brought together high-throughput TCR immunosequencing, statistical association of individual TCRs with disease status, and machine learning. Of the 300 to 450 genotyped donors, 65% to 90% fell in the genetic ancestry cluster associated with self-reported Caucasian donors. The later analysis used no new phenotypic data to find candidate immune exposures, relying instead on TCR beta sequences and their occurrence across donors. Donor age, sex, ethnicity and CMV serostatus were compiled alongside the repertoire data. HLA typing covered class I and class II loci at four-digit resolution. A later genetic analysis used genome-wide SNP genotypes for about 60% of the 666 donors, treating that subset as a discovery cohort. Four to six DR-DQ haplotypes were handled as single units for association and clustering, since linkage in the cohort was strong. To decide whether each TCR beta V gene segment behaved as functional or pseudogenic, an earlier analysis of several hundred of the donors relied on high-throughput TCR beta sequencing. Every repertoire in the discovery cohort had been generated on one and the same sequencing platform. The study used immunosequencing to profile the T cell repertoires of some 600 subjects and linked those repertoires to cytomegalovirus serostatus. In a later analysis, previously published TCR beta repertoires from fewer than 750 donors were re-analyzed and high-resolution HLA genotyping was added so that TCR occurrence patterns could be studied. Across approximately 420 genotyped donors of the cohort, an average of about 200,000 unique TCR beta nucleotide sequences per donor were sequenced, and approximately 19% of those sequences were non-productive. In addition to the first cohort of 500 to 850 subjects, a separate validation cohort of about 120 different subjects was used. Roughly 320 gigabases of sequencing data and about 92 million unique TCR sequences made up an early release that covered approximately 620 HLA-typed donors.

Library preparation used the immunoSEQ multiplex PCR assay. A mixture of 60 forward primers for TCR Vbeta segments and 13 reverse primers for TCR Jbeta segments was used in the multiplex PCR. The CDR3 region of rearranged TCR beta genes was amplified from genomic DNA by a multiplex PCR assay. Amplified TCR beta libraries were sequenced as 87-base-pair reads on the Illumina HiSeq System. Under the source paper's analysis protocol: A later analysis tallied roughly 76 million unique TCR beta chains across the 640 or so repertoires, and around 9.9 million of those chains were shared by two or more donors. To remove PCR and sequencing errors, raw reads were error-corrected and collapsed into unique sequences using a nearest-neighbor algorithm that merged closely related sequences. V, D and J gene segments were assigned by aligning CDR3 sequences to IMGT reference sequences. Each retained sequence needed at least a six-nucleotide match to both a V gene segment and a J gene segment. A rearrangement was called productive if the CDR3 had no stop codons and remained in frame with V and J, and every other rearrangement was called non-productive. CDR3 was defined by IMGT convention, running from the second conserved V-encoded cysteine to the conserved J-encoded phenylalanine. The earlier analysis of about 530 of the donors excluded any sequence lacking an unambiguous match to a single V gene segment. An earlier analysis of several hundred of the donors classified V segments as functional when productive rearrangements were above 56.7% and as segregating when the standard deviation between donors was above 5%. A statistical classification framework was developed to diagnose cytomegalovirus status using the catalog of TCR beta chain sequences. V and J gene assignment, in a later analysis, came from comparing TCR nucleotide sequences with IMGT/GENE-DB human TR gene sequences. The TCRdist pipeline was used in a later analysis to assign CDR3 sequences and most-parsimonious VDJ recombination scenarios. In a later analysis, each TCR beta chain was defined by its CDR3 amino acid sequence together with its V-gene family, and reads lacking a unique V-gene family were excluded. A later analysis removed 592 highly shared, low-generation-probability nucleotide sequences to deal with suspected cross-contamination and a sequencing artifact. In a later analysis, a clonal expansion index for each public chain was calculated from normalized within-repertoire ranks of inferred template counts. Generation probabilities in a later analysis came from a VDJ recombination model fitted to out-of-frame rearrangements, and those results were checked against IGoR. In a later analysis, TCR-TCR, TCR-HLA and TCR-CMV co-occurrence was scored with hypergeometric tests, and a repertoire-size bias correction was applied to TCR pairs. A later analysis estimated false discovery rates by permuting HLA or CMV assignments 20 times. In a later analysis, co-occurring TCRs were grouped using DBSCAN, and TCRdist sequence similarity was added for clustering within HLA-allele-positive subsets. For co-occurrence clustering, repertoires with fewer than 30,000 or more than 120,000 public chains were excluded, along with roughly 5 repertoires with anomalous nucleotide sharing. Here the immuneACCESS table is served through TCRdb, limited to in-frame sequences with V and J called. Missing clones are a known gap in these copies; in checked studies unresolved V genes cover under half, and the rest lacks a known reason. V and J calls plus clone size are reproduced from that table; the DNA served to infer D and trimming. The sample includes 100,000 or so clones, with over 12% observed a single time. Over 0.65% of the sample lies in the top ten.

The cohort consisted of 650 to 850 healthy bone marrow donors. At the time of sampling, every cohort member was nominally healthy, though immune exposures that went unrecorded were likely present. The donor was CMV seronegative and was included in the group of approximately 350 seronegative cohort members. Every donor gave a peripheral blood sample, and the peripheral blood mononuclear cells from that sample were used for TCR beta sequencing. Genomic DNA was extracted from the blood cell samples with the Qiagen DNeasy Blood Extraction Kit. Summary of the overall study and its limitations: In this cohort, only TCR beta chains were sequenced, and detectable features were limited by the absence of alpha or paired-chain data. In a later analysis, HLA-associated TCR beta chains were found to be more clonally expanded and to have lower generation probabilities than equally common non-associated chains. A few of the identified cytomegalovirus-associated TCR beta chains were confirmed in vitro to be specific for cytomegalovirus antigens. The presence/absence analyses assumed that sequencing depth was roughly uniform across donors, and that assumption may not be true. When HLA alleles, especially DR and DQ, strongly co-occurred, TCR associations were difficult to assign to individual alleles. Because counts were too low, more than 15 rarely observed V segments, including chromosome 9 orphons, were left out of the earlier analysis of 500 to 650 of the donors. In a later analysis, several top co-occurrence clusters were reported to appear linked to parvovirus B19, influenza, CMV and Epstein-Barr virus. Because HLA typing was unavailable for some donors at each locus, only the typed subset was used in association tests. In both the original and validation cohorts, the classifier was reported to diagnose cytomegalovirus status with high specificity and sensitivity. In a later analysis, most CMV-associated TCR beta chains were found to appear HLA-restricted, with HLA associations seemingly driven largely by CMV exposure. While some public TCRs were present in many individuals, most TCR sequences turned up only very rarely across donors. The sequencing pipeline was judged likely to have produced a cluster of highly shared sequence variants as a technical artifact. A later genetic analysis associated a missense DCLRE1C variant with V-gene and J-gene trimming of TCR beta chains, and an independent cohort replicated the association. Correlated functional status among segregating V segments might reflect linkage disequilibrium, but an unknown experimental factor could not be ruled out. CMV serostatus was the only immune exposure information available for the cohort. A further reported finding was that TCR beta sequences accurately predicted the HLA-A and HLA-B alleles for most subjects in the first cohort. In a later analysis, around 17,000 TCR beta sequences were associated with specific HLA alleles at a false discovery rate of 0.05. According to the authors, the approach could potentially be generalized to other disease states and immunological phenotypes. According to a later analysis, TCR association rates differed among HLA loci, with DRB1 alleles showing the most associated TCRs and HLA-C alleles showing the fewest. In the study, roughly 160 TCR beta chains were listed as associated with cytomegalovirus. In a later genetic analysis, fewer N-insertions in productive TCRs were reported among donors in an Asian-associated ancestry cluster than the approximately 670-donor mean. In an earlier analysis of around 600 of the donors, most TCR beta V segments appeared in productive rearrangements about 90% or about 30% of the time, broadly matching IMGT annotations.

This TCR derives from a female donor in good health and CMV-seronegative. Specimen: PBMCs.

The CDR3 in this case is CASSLGQGKKTQYF. The bases read TGTGCCAGCAGCTTGGGACAGGGGAAAAAGACCCAGTACTTC. The chain is made from TRBV5-6 and TRBJ2-5; 8 central bases correspond to TRBD1. CDR1 and CDR2, looked up from the germline V gene, are SGHDT and YYEEEE. CDR3 length: 14 amino acids, cysteine to phenylalanine. Left in the record is the CDR3 DNA by itself, 42 bases read in frame from the first base. Ends trimmed: V by 0 bases, J by 6 bases; bases unmatched to a gene: 4. With the portions outside the CDR3 filled from the reference TRBV5-6 and TRBJ2-5 genes, the complete variable region becomes DAGVTQSPTHLIKTRGQQVTLRCSPKSGHDTVSWYQQALGQGPQFIFQYYEEEERQRGNFPDRFSGHQFPNYSSELNVNALLLGDSALYLCASSLGQGKKTQYFGPGTRLLVL.